What follows are 25 T cell receptor beta chains derived from one specimen sequenced in a study of beta chain features in type 1 diabetes. General study points: A moderate, significant TCRB CDR3 shortening appeared in type 1 diabetes across four CD4+ subsets.

The antigens for these receptors are not known. Investigators reverse transcribed all isolated RNA, so they sequenced expressed TCRB transcripts. Assay: immunoSEQ multiplex PCR; the TCRdb copy retains only in-frame clones and omits some. The table has approximately 170,000 clones, 63% seen once; the top ten hold about 0.1%. Sample: naive CD4+ T cells from blood. The source is a man aged 25-45 years with type 1 diabetes.

The V and J genes are TRBV29-1 and TRBJ1-2; no clear D gene. V dropped 8 bases and J dropped 4 bases, with 20 bases sitting between them. The CDR3 consists of 14 residues. Germline CDR1 reads SQVTM; CDR2 reads ANQGSEA. The CDR3, as DNA: TGCAGCATCCTACTACTGAGAGACGGCTATGGCTACACCTTC. Protein sequence: CSILLLRDGYGYTF.

The table lists this clone with a few counts. The chain uses TRBV7-8 and TRBJ1-1, with TRBD1 as a possible D gene (5 bases). This CDR3 contains 13 residues. Per the germline V gene, CDR1 is SGHVS and CDR2 is FQNEAQ. Trimming took off 5 bases at V and 6 bases at J, with 13 bases between the two ends. This chain's CDR3 is CASSPQWDSEAFF. The CDR3 bases are TGTGCCAGCAGCCCCCAATGGGACTCTGAAGCTTTCTTT.

This clone has only a few counts. The chain recombines TRBV23-1 with TRBJ1-5, with D possibly matching TRBD1 (5 bases). TRBV23-1 is given ORF status, its function remaining uncertain. V shed 4 bases and J shed 12 bases, with 16 bases lying between them. This CDR3 spans 13 amino acids. CDR3 sequence (DNA): TGCGCCAGCAGTCGGGAGGGGTCCGACCACCAGCATTTT. Protein sequence: CASSREGSDHQHF.

This rearrangement joins TRBV29-1 to TRBJ2-4; no definite D call. Germline loops: CDR1 SQVTM, CDR2 ANQGSEA. This CDR3 region has 15 residues. V gave up 1 base and J gave up 0 bases, with 10 bases separating them. The CDR3 loop is CSVEGLLLAKNIQYF. The CDR3 region has the DNA TGCAGCGTTGAAGGGCTACTCCTAGCCAAAAACATTCAGTACTTC.

The V call is TRBV29-1, the J call TRBJ2-7; 11 positions agree with TRBD2. This CDR3 has 15 amino acids. J was trimmed by 4 bases and V by 4 bases; bases with no gene match: 9. Germline CDR1 is SQVTM and CDR2 is ANQGSEA. The CDR3 protein is CSVGKLAGGSYEQYF. The CDR3 nucleotides are TGCAGCGTTGGAAAGCTAGCGGGGGGCTCTTACGAGCAGTACTTC.

This chain joins TRBV10-3 and TRBJ2-5, with D maybe TRBD1 (6 bases). The V gene lost 6 bases and the J gene lost 5 bases, with 10 bases spanning the gap. CDR3 length equals 12 residues. Germline V gene sequence: CDR1 ENHRY, CDR2 SYGVKD. CDR3 sequence reads: CAIRGQGETQYF. As DNA, the CDR3 is TGTGCCATCAGGGGGCAGGGGGAGACCCAGTACTTC.

Concerning this clone itself: The identical CDR3 is also encoded by other nucleotide sequences in the sample. The V gene is TRBV7-9, the J gene TRBJ2-7; D not resolved. The V end lost 3 bases, the J end lost 3 bases, and 3 bases lay between the germline ends. This CDR3 has 11 residues. Germline V gene lookup returns CDR1 SEHNR and CDR2 FQNEAQ (reference sequence). In DNA, the CDR3 is TGTGCCAGCAGCTTCGACTACGAGCAGTACTTC. It specifies CASSFDYEQYF.

This chain joins TRBV29-1 and TRBJ1-2; perhaps TRBD1 as D (5 bases). The CDR3 sequence is 13 residues long. V was clipped by 7 bases and J by 4 bases, with 16 bases between them. Germline V CDR1 and CDR2: SQVTM, ANQGSEA. The DNA of the CDR3 is TGCAGCGGGTCCGACAGCTCCCTCTATGGCTACACCTTC. Protein sequence: CSGSDSSLYGYTF.

This chain uses TRBV7-2 with TRBJ2-3; 10 nucleotides agree with TRBD2. This CDR3 contains 16 residues. V dropped 7 bases and J dropped 1; count of bases not matched to a gene: 8. The germline CDR1 and CDR2 sequences are SGHTA and FQGNSA. CDR3 loop: CASTDFGLAGTDTQYF. The DNA of the CDR3 is TGTGCCAGCACCGATTTTGGACTAGCGGGCACAGATACGCAGTATTTT.

This clone was seen a few times. This sequence joins TRBV14 and TRBJ2-1; no reliable D call. The CDR3 has 15 residues. The germline gives CDR1 SGHDN, CDR2 FVKESK. V was shortened by 0 bases and J by 6 bases, with 12 bases between the two germline ends. This CDR3 is CASSQEVRFPNEQFF. CDR3 coding DNA: TGTGCCAGCAGCCAAGAGGTTAGGTTCCCCAATGAGCAGTTCTTC.

The CDR3 nucleotides read TGTGCCAGCAGCCCCACCTTGAGCCCCGGGGCCAACGTCCTGACTTTC. Encoded protein: CASSPTLSPGANVLTF. V is TRBV7-9 and J is TRBJ2-6, with unresolved D. With 5 bases removed from V and 4 bases from J, the gap between germline ends came to 15 bases. Germline V gene lookup returns CDR1 SEHNR and CDR2 FQNEAQ (reference sequence). The CDR3 is made up of 16 amino acids. The variable domain in full, with the rest retrieved from reference TRBV7-9 and TRBJ2-6, is DTGVSQNPRHKITKRGQNVTFRCDPISEHNRLYWYRQTLGQGPEFLTYFQNEAQLEKSRLLSDRFSAERPKGSFSTLEIQRTEQGDSAMYLCASSPTLSPGANVLTFGAGSRLTVL.

The rearrangement uses TRBV5-1 and TRBJ2-1, with a possible D match to TRBD1 (6 bases). Germline V gene sequence: CDR1 SGHRS, CDR2 YFSETQ. This CDR3 is 15 amino acids long. The V gene lost 4 bases and the J gene lost 8 bases, with 19 bases spanning the gap. The CDR3 here is CASSLGQGPIDEQFF. The CDR3 DNA reads TGCGCCAGCAGCCTTGGTCAGGGGCCGATCGATGAGCAGTTCTTC.

The gene calls are TRBV29-1 and TRBJ1-2; D is unclear. V lost 4 bases, J lost 4 bases, and 13 bases lay in between. The CDR3 contains 13 residues. CDR1 SQVTM and CDR2 ANQGSEA come from the germline V gene. The CDR3 bases are TGCAGCGTTGGAGGCGACGGAAGCTATGGCTACACCTTC. It specifies CSVGGDGSYGYTF.

The chain uses TRBV5-1 and TRBJ2-6; unclear D gene. This CDR3 spans 14 amino acids. The germline V gene encodes CDR1 SGHRS and CDR2 YFSETQ. V was trimmed by 7 bases and J by 1 base, leaving 9 bases between them. CDR3 residues: CASGIGSGANVLTF. The CDR3 DNA reads TGCGCCAGCGGTATCGGGTCTGGGGCCAACGTCCTGACTTTC.

The J gene is TRBJ2-3, the V gene TRBV6-5, with D perhaps matching TRBD2 (5 bases). This CDR3 contains 15 residues. Trimming took off 5 bases at V and 0 bases at J, with 12 bases between the two ends. Germline V gene sequence: CDR1 MNHEY, CDR2 SVGAGI. CDR3 sequence (DNA): TGTGCCAGCAGTCCTCGGGGAGTTAGCACAGATACGCAGTATTTT. It yields the protein CASSPRGVSTDTQYF.

The V gene is TRBV7-9, the J gene TRBJ2-3; D is unresolved. The V end lost 3 bases, the J end lost 5 bases, and 15 bases lay between the germline ends. The CDR3 runs 15 residues. Germline CDR1 SEHNR, CDR2 FQNEAQ (reference sequence). The CDR3 region is CASSFGDRARDTQYF. The CDR3 DNA sequence: TGTGCCAGCAGCTTTGGAGACCGTGCCAGAGATACGCAGTATTTT.

This chain links TRBV15 with TRBJ2-2, with a tentative D call TRBD1 (5 bases). V was shortened by 0 bases and J by 5 bases, with 10 bases between the two germline ends. The germline gives CDR1 LNHNV, CDR2 YYDKDF (reference sequence). CDR3 length: 15 amino acids. CDR3 nucleotides: TGTGCCACCAGCAGAGATCGTTCAGGGACCGGGGAGCTGTTTTTT. It yields the protein CATSRDRSGTGELFF. The whole variable domain, remainder taken from reference TRBV15 and TRBJ2-2, is DAMVIQNPRYQVTQFGKPVTLSCSQTLNHNVMYWYQQKSSQAPKLLFHYYDKDFNNEADTPDNFQSRRPNTSFCFLDIRSPGLGDTAMYLCATSRDRSGTGELFFGEGSRLTVL.

This clone was counted only a few times. J is TRBJ2-2 and V is TRBV14; no reliable D call. This CDR3 contains 14 residues. Germline V lookup: CDR1 SGHDN, CDR2 FVKESK. V lost 5 bases and J 1 base, leaving 8 bases between the germline ends. CDR3 sequence: CASSESGNTGELFF. CDR3 bases: TGTGCCAGCAGCGAAAGTGGGAACACCGGGGAGCTGTTTTTT.

The chain recombines TRBV18 with TRBJ2-1; D might be TRBD2 (6 bases). CDR3 length: 14 amino acids. Germline lookup yields CDR1 KGHSH and CDR2 LQKENI. V lost 5 bases and J 5 bases, leaving 13 bases between the germline ends. CDR3 in DNA: TGTGCCAGCTCAACCGGGACTGCCGACAATGAGCAGTTCTTC. Translating gives CASSTGTADNEQFF.

J is TRBJ1-2 and V is TRBV20-1; D call uncertain. Trimming cost V 4 bases and J 4 bases, with 7 bases left between them. Germline V gene sequence: CDR1 DFQATT, CDR2 SNEGSKA (reference sequence). CDR3 length equals 11 residues. The CDR3 DNA reads as TGCAGTGCTACCTTGCCCTATGGCTACACCTTC. Translation: CSATLPYGYTF.

J is TRBJ2-5 and V is TRBV29-1, with TRBD2 matching over 14 bases. Germline CDR1 and CDR2: SQVTM and ANQGSEA. V was clipped by 5 bases and J by 3 bases; unmatched bases: 5. This CDR3 has 15 amino acids. The CDR3 spells CSVFPGLAGEETQYF. The CDR3 bases are TGCAGCGTTTTCCCGGGACTAGCGGGGGAAGAGACCCAGTACTTC. Together with reference TRBV29-1 and TRBJ2-5, the CDR3 gives the full variable domain: SAVISQKPSRDICQRGTSLTIQCQVDSQVTMMFWYRQQPGQSLTLIATANQGSEATYESGFVIDKFPISRPNLTFSTLTVSNMSPEDSSIYLCSVFPGLAGEETQYFGPGTRLLVL.

This clone occurred a few times. The chain recombines TRBV30 with TRBJ2-5; possibly TRBD1 for D (5 bases). This CDR3 is built from 14 residues. Germline-derived CDR1 and CDR2 are GTSNPN and SVGIG (reference sequence). Trimming cost V 0 bases and J 2 bases, with 10 bases left between them. In DNA, the CDR3 is TGTGCCTGGAGTGTATGGGGCGTACAAGAGACCCAGTACTTC. Amino acids: CAWSVWGVQETQYF.

The chain is built from TRBV18 and TRBJ1-1; no reliable D call. Trimming removed 8 bases from V and 1 base from J, with 17 bases in between. The CDR3 runs 15 residues. From germline, CDR1 is KGHSH and CDR2 LQKENI. The CDR3 loop is CASPRESQGNTEAFF. The CDR3 DNA sequence: TGTGCCAGCCCCCGGGAGTCACAAGGGAACACTGAAGCTTTCTTT.

CDR3 loop: CASSERVAGGRPDTQYF. CDR3 coding DNA: TGTGCCAGCAGTGAAAGGGTAGCGGGGGGGAGACCAGATACGCAGTATTTT. V is TRBV2 and J is TRBJ2-3; 11 bases match TRBD2. The CDR3 covers 17 residues. V lost 2 bases, J lost 4 bases, and 8 bases stayed unmatched. The germline gives CDR1 SNHLY, CDR2 FYNNEI.

The rearrangement links TRBV25-1 to TRBJ1-1, with 11 positions matching TRBD1. The CDR3 length is 12 residues. The germline V gene has CDR1 MGHDK and CDR2 SYGVNS. J was trimmed by 10 bases and V by 6 bases; bases with no gene match: 4. In nucleotides, the CDR3 is TGTGCCAGCAGGGGACAGGGGGGGCGAGCTTTCTTT. This encodes CASRGQGGRAFF.